This is a list of T cell receptor beta chains from one sample in a study of blood T cell repertoires in COVID-19. TCRdb keeps only in-frame clones here, not all; method: immunoSEQ multiplex PCR. The table shows 250,000 to 300,000 clones, with 86% occurring only once. Material for sequencing was peripheral blood. These receptors were obtained from a man aged 18 to 29 with active or convalescent COVID-19. CDR3s include the opening cysteine and the closing phenylalanine or tryptophan. The D gene is left open where the match is weak. Only some rows state a clone size, as once, few, many or a class for expanded clones.

j_call | d_call | v_call | clone_size | cdr3_length | cdr3_aa | cdr3_nt
TRBJ1-2 | - | TRBV3-1/TRBV3-2 | - | 12 | CASSLGAHGYTF | TGTGCCAGCAGCCTAGGGGCCCATGGCTACACCTTC
TRBJ1-1 | - | TRBV28 | - | 12 | CASASLNTEAFF | TGTGCCAGCGCCAGTTTGAACACTGAAGCTTTCTTT
TRBJ1-2 | TRBD1 | TRBV28 | - | 14 | CASSPQGAGYGYTF | TGTGCCAGCAGTCCACAGGGGGCCGGCTATGGCTACACCTTC
TRBJ2-3 | TRBD2 | TRBV14 | - | 14 | CASSIAGGSDTQYF | TGTGCCAGCAGCATTGCGGGAGGGTCAGATACGCAGTATTTT
TRBJ2-1 | - | TRBV5-4 | - | 13 | CASSPGEYNEQFF | TGTGCCAGCAGCCCCGGGGAGTACAATGAGCAGTTCTTC
TRBJ2-5 | TRBD2 | TRBV5-1 | - | 15 | CASSSRAGPQETQYF | TGCGCCAGCAGCTCCCGAGCGGGGCCCCAAGAGACCCAGTACTTC
TRBJ2-7 | - | TRBV5-1 | few | 15 | CASSLGSLATYEQYF | TGCGCCAGCAGCTTGGGTTCCTTAGCTACCTACGAGCAGTACTTC
TRBJ2-3 | TRBD1 | TRBV5-4 | - | 17 | CASSPGTGHQSTDTQYF | TGTGCCAGCAGCCCTGGGACAGGGCACCAAAGCACAGATACGCAGTATTTT
TRBJ2-2 | - | TRBV10-3 | - | 13 | CAATQGGSGELFF | TGTGCCGCTACACAGGGTGGGAGCGGGGAGCTGTTTTTT
TRBJ2-5 | - | TRBV18 | - | 13 | CASSPEPTETQYF | TGTGCCAGCTCACCAGAACCTACGGAGACCCAGTACTTC
TRBJ2-5 | TRBD1 | TRBV5-1 | - | 13 | CASSTTGVETQYF | TGCGCCAGCAGCACGACAGGGGTGGAGACCCAGTACTTC
TRBJ2-3 | TRBD2 | TRBV7-8 | once | 17 | CASSPLAARVGTDTQYF | TGTGCCAGCAGCCCGCTAGCGGCGAGGGTAGGCACAGATACGCAGTATTTT
TRBJ1-2 | - | TRBV4-2 | - | 15 | CASSPSGGAYSGYTF | TGTGCCAGCAGCCCTTCGGGGGGGGCGTATAGTGGCTACACCTTC
TRBJ1-5 | TRBD1 | TRBV2 | - | 20 | CASSEADPTGTGAFNQPQHF | TGTGCCAGCAGTGAAGCGGATCCCACCGGGACAGGGGCCTTCAATCAGCCCCAGCATTTT
TRBJ2-7 | - | TRBV11-3 | - | 16 | CASSLALGSSSYEQYF | TGTGCCAGCAGCTTAGCTCTCGGGTCGAGCTCCTACGAGCAGTACTTC
TRBJ2-1 | TRBD1 | TRBV2 | many | 19 | CASKEPRGPSILYENEQFF | TGTGCCAGCAAAGAGCCTAGGGGGCCGAGTATCCTTTATGAAAATGAGCAGTTCTTC
TRBJ2-5 | TRBD2 | TRBV5-4 | - | 15 | CATTLMSGSRETQYF | TGTGCCACCACCTTGATGAGCGGGAGTAGGGAGACCCAGTACTTC
TRBJ1-6 | TRBD1 | TRBV19 | - | 15 | CASSTPGTGGSPLHF | TGTGCCAGTAGTACCCCCGGGACAGGGGGATCACCCCTCCACTTT
TRBJ1-2 | - | TRBV4-1 | - | 16 | CASSQDAGESAYGYTF | TGCGCCAGCAGCCAAGATGCAGGGGAAAGTGCCTATGGCTACACCTTC
TRBJ2-7 | TRBD1 | TRBV6-5 | - | 15 | CASSSMTGKSNEQYF | TGTGCCAGCAGTTCCATGACAGGGAAATCCAACGAGCAGTACTTC
TRBJ2-3 | - | TRBV6-5 | - | 13 | CASKISNTDTQYF | TGTGCCAGCAAAATCAGTAACACAGATACGCAGTATTTT
TRBJ1-1 | - | TRBV2 | - | 14 | CASSAAGGGTEAFF | TGTGCCAGCAGTGCGGCCGGGGGGGGCACTGAAGCTTTCTTT
TRBJ2-7 | - | TRBV6-2/TRBV6-3 | - | 15 | CASSFLRGGTYEQYF | TGTGCCAGCAGTTTCCTGCGGGGCGGTACCTACGAGCAGTACTTC
TRBJ2-2 | - | TRBV5-1 | - | 16 | CASSLDAQGSTGELFF | TGCGCCAGCAGCTTGGACGCACAGGGAAGTACCGGGGAGCTGTTTTTT
TRBJ2-1 | - | TRBV2 | - | 13 | CASRRVGPNEQFF | TGTGCCAGCAGACGGGTAGGCCCCAATGAGCAGTTCTTC
TRBJ2-7 | - | TRBV5-1 | - | 13 | CASSFDGVYEQYF | TGCGCCAGCAGCTTCGACGGGGTCTACGAGCAGTACTTC
TRBJ2-3 | - | TRBV5-6 | - | 15 | CASSLGTARTDTQYF | TGTGCCAGCAGCTTGGGTACAGCCAGAACAGATACGCAGTATTTT
TRBJ1-5 | TRBD1 | TRBV29-1 | - | 16 | CSVATLQGDSNQPQHF | TGCAGCGTTGCAACCCTCCAGGGGGATAGCAATCAGCCCCAGCATTTT
TRBJ1-5 | - | TRBV6-5 | - | 14 | CASSYSGFEWAQHF | TGTGCCAGCAGTTATTCGGGATTCGAGTGGGCCCAGCATTTT
TRBJ2-5 | TRBD1 | TRBV5-1 | few | 14 | CASSPGTVGETQYF | TGCGCCAGCAGCCCTGGGACAGTGGGGGAGACCCAGTACTTC
TRBJ2-7 | - | TRBV5-6 | - | 15 | CASSFTPYSSYEQYF | TGTGCCAGCAGCTTTACACCCTACAGCTCCTACGAGCAGTACTTC
TRBJ1-1 | - | TRBV4-1 | - | 14 | CASSHYRDDTEAFF | TGCGCCAGCAGCCACTACAGGGACGACACTGAAGCTTTCTTT
TRBJ1-1 | - | TRBV3-1/TRBV3-2 | - | 15 | CASSQDYNQATEAFF | TGTGCCAGCAGCCAAGACTATAATCAGGCGACTGAAGCTTTCTTT
TRBJ1-5 | - | TRBV27 | - | 13 | CASSSGVYQPQHF | TGTGCCAGTAGCTCCGGGGTTTATCAGCCCCAGCATTTT
TRBJ2-5 | - | TRBV5-4 | - | 14 | CASSLSGAGETQYF | TGTGCCAGCAGCTTATCGGGAGCTGGGGAGACCCAGTACTTC
TRBJ1-2 | TRBD1 | TRBV27 | - | 15 | CASTARLPGGIGYTF | TGTGCCAGCACCGCCAGACTCCCAGGGGGCATAGGCTACACCTTC
TRBJ1-2 | TRBD1 | TRBV14 | - | 15 | CASSQRTGLGYGYTF | TGTGCCAGCAGCCAAAGGACAGGGTTGGGCTATGGCTACACCTTC
TRBJ2-7 | - | TRBV6-5 | few | 11 | CASLVSYEQYF | TGTGCCAGCCTCGTGTCCTACGAGCAGTACTTC